Following are 14 T cell receptor beta chains from one sample sequenced in a study of blood T cell repertoires in COVID-19. Sequencing used immunoSEQ multiplex PCR; TCRdb keeps in-frame clones, though not all of them. The table shows 95,000 or so clones, with about four fifths occurring only once. Sequenced input: peripheral blood. Source of these receptors: an elderly man with COVID-19, enrolled during active disease.

This clone showed up many times. This sequence joins TRBV5-6 and TRBJ2-5, with D possibly TRBD2 on 5 matching bases. V dropped 4 bases and J dropped 3 bases, with 16 bases sitting between them. Germline values: CDR1 SGHDT, CDR2 YYEEEE. This CDR3 is 15 amino acids long. The CDR3 DNA follows: TGTGCCAGCAGCCCGGCGGGCTACCCCAAAGAGACCCAGTACTTC. Translating it yields CASSPAGYPKETQYF.

The chain recombines TRBV2 with TRBJ2-2; perhaps TRBD2 as D (6 bases). Trimming shortened V by 7 bases and J by 5 bases, and 20 bases separated the two germline ends. CDR3 length equals 16 residues. The germline gives CDR1 SNHLY, CDR2 FYNNEI. This chain's CDR3 is CASIEGGNRRTGELFF. In nucleotides, the CDR3 is TGTGCCAGCATCGAAGGCGGGAATCGGAGGACCGGGGAGCTGTTTTTT.

V usage is TRBV5-1 and J usage is TRBJ2-3; 15 positions agree with TRBD2. The junction had 2 bases not matched to a gene; V was cut back by 2 bases and J by 4 bases. The CDR3 is 16 amino acids. Germline CDR1 and CDR2: SGHRS and YFSETQ. The CDR3 here is CASSFGLAGGPDTQYF. In nucleotides, the CDR3 is TGCGCCAGCAGCTTCGGACTAGCGGGAGGGCCAGATACGCAGTATTTT.

The chain uses TRBV6-5 and TRBJ2-3; 9 bases fit TRBD2. Losses at the gene ends were 6 bases for V and 8 bases for J; bases not matched to a gene: 6. Germline CDR1 reads MNHEY; CDR2 reads SVGAGI. This CDR3 contains 13 residues. The CDR3 spells CASRLAGSGTQYF. The CDR3 DNA reads as TGTGCCAGCAGACTAGCGGGTTCGGGTACGCAGTATTTT.

The chain has TRBV19 and TRBJ2-2, with TRBD1 matching 9 bases. The CDR3 extends over 15 amino acids. Looked up from germline, CDR1 is LNHDA and CDR2 is SQIVND (reference sequence). V lost 9 bases and J lost 2; bases outside the gene matches: 7. CDR3: CARRTGESNTGELFF. The DNA of the CDR3 is TGTGCCAGGCGGACAGGGGAATCTAACACCGGGGAGCTGTTTTTT.

This clone was observed a handful of times. The chain joins TRBV6-5 to TRBJ1-4; a possible D gene is TRBD1 (5 bases). The V gene lost 2 bases and the J gene lost 0 bases, with 10 bases spanning the gap. The CDR3 totals 16 residues. Germline assignment: CDR1 MNHEY and CDR2 SVGAGI. CDR3 sequence reads: CASSYLRGSTNEKLFF. The CDR3 DNA reads TGTGCCAGCAGTTACCTAAGGGGCTCAACTAATGAAAAACTGTTTTTT.

The chain has TRBV2 and TRBJ2-1; 9 bases are shared with TRBD2. Trimming at V came to 6 bases and at J to 4 bases, leaving 4 bases not matched to a gene. CDR1 SNHLY and CDR2 FYNNEI come from the germline V gene. The CDR3 extends over 14 amino acids. The CDR3, as DNA: TGTGCCAGCAGGCGGCTAGCGGGGTACAATGAGCAGTTCTTC. Its protein is CASRRLAGYNEQFF.

The gene calls are TRBV27 and TRBJ1-6; D perhaps matches TRBD1 (5 bases). Germline CDR1 and CDR2: MNHEY and SMNVEV (reference sequence). Trimming removed 4 bases at V and 4 bases at J, with 11 bases between. This CDR3 is 15 amino acids long. CDR3 in DNA: TGTGCCAGCAGTTCAAGACAGCCATATAATTCACCCCTCCACTTT. This gives the protein CASSSRQPYNSPLHF.

The chain has TRBV7-9 and TRBJ2-7; no clear D gene. CDR1 and CDR2 from the germline V gene are SEHNR and FQNEAQ (reference sequence). This CDR3 is 12 amino acids long. Trimming removed 7 bases at V and 0 bases at J, with 7 bases between. The CDR3 nucleotides read TGTGCCAGCACCGCGGACTCCTACGAGCAGTACTTC. Amino acid sequence: CASTADSYEQYF.

The chain joins TRBV19 to TRBJ1-2; possibly TRBD1 for D (5 bases). Germline V lookup: CDR1 LNHDA, CDR2 SQIVND (reference sequence). The V and J ends lost 6 bases and 4 bases respectively, with 15 bases between them. The CDR3 is 14 residues long. Here the CDR3 reads CASSRGAGSYGYTF. CDR3 in DNA: TGTGCCAGTAGCCGCGGGGCCGGGTCCTATGGCTACACCTTC. Together with reference TRBV19 and TRBJ1-2, the CDR3 gives the full variable domain: DGGITQSPKYLFRKEGQNVTLSCEQNLNHDAMYWYRQDPGQGLRLIYYSQIVNDFQKGDIAEGYSVSREKKESFPLTVTSAQKNPTAFYLCASSRGAGSYGYTFGSGTRLTVV.

This chain links TRBV7-2 with TRBJ2-5; D ambiguous. The CDR3 extends over 17 amino acids. Germline loops: CDR1 SGHTA, CDR2 FQGNSA. Between the trimmed V and J ends, which lost 5 bases and 1 base, there was a span of 20 bases. This CDR3 reads CASSPYREQLIQETQYF. The CDR3 DNA is TGTGCCAGCAGCCCCTACCGTGAGCAACTGATCCAAGAGACCCAGTACTTC.

The V gene is TRBV6-6, the J gene TRBJ2-7; 8 bases align to TRBD1. Germline assignment: CDR1 MNHNY and CDR2 SVGAGI (reference sequence). This CDR3 spans 13 amino acids. The ends lost 9 bases at V and 7 bases at J; junction bases unmatched: 11. As DNA, the CDR3 is TGTGCCAGTCGAGGACAGGGAGTAAAAGAGCAGTACTTC. Its protein is CASRGQGVKEQYF.

J is TRBJ2-5 and V is TRBV10-3; 8 positions agree with TRBD1. The CDR3 is made up of 14 amino acids. V lost 6 bases to trimming and J lost 5 bases; unmatched junction nucleotides: 8. Germline loops: CDR1 ENHRY, CDR2 SYGVKD. For the CDR3, the DNA is TGTGCCATCAGCGAGACGACAGGGGCCGAGACCCAGTACTTC. Protein: CAISETTGAETQYF.

The chain is built from TRBV28 and TRBJ1-2; D is ambiguous. V shed 3 bases and J shed 8 bases, with 22 bases lying between them. The CDR3 covers 16 residues. CDR1 and CDR2 (germline): MDHEN, SYDVKM. Here the CDR3 DNA reads TGTGCCAGCAGTTTCCGACTTGGAGGAGGGTCGAACGGCTACACCTTC. Its protein is CASSFRLGGGSNGYTF.